Listed below are T cell receptor beta chains from one sample, sequenced in a study of OX40 agonist ivuxolimab in advanced cancers. Profiling relied on immunoSEQ multiplex PCR, and the TCRdb table lists in-frame clones only, not all of them. In the table there are about 48,000 clones, roughly 77% of which are singletons. Sequenced material: CD4+ or CD8+ T cells sorted from blood, taken in a trial of the OX40 agonist ivuxolimab. These receptor sequences come from an adult with an advanced solid tumor such as melanoma, head and neck, liver or kidney cancer. The CDR3 runs from the conserved cysteine through the conserved F or W. The D gene is left open where the match is weak. Only some rows state a clone size, as once, few, many or a class for expanded clones.

>TRBJ2-7|few|.|TRBV5-4
CASSLGGRASYEQYF
TGTGCCAGCAGCTTGGGGGGCAGGGCCTCCTACGAGCAGTACTTC
>TRBJ2-5|.|.|TRBV18
CASSPGRGGETQYF
TGTGCCAGCTCACCAGGCAGGGGAGGGGAGACCCAGTACTTC
>TRBJ2-1|.|.|TRBV29-1
CSVERQDVYNEQFF
TGCAGCGTTGAACGTCAGGATGTCTACAATGAGCAGTTCTTC
>TRBJ1-1|.|.|TRBV30
CAWRWQGGTEAFF
TGTGCCTGGAGATGGCAGGGAGGGACTGAAGCTTTCTTT
>TRBJ1-5|.|.|TRBV6-5
CASSPQGRSNQPQHF
TGTGCCAGCAGTCCACAGGGACGTAGCAATCAGCCCCAGCATTTT
>TRBJ2-3|.|TRBD2|TRBV7-2
CASSRGLAGGVDTQYF
TGTGCCAGCAGCCGAGGACTAGCGGGAGGGGTAGATACGCAGTATTTT
>TRBJ2-4|.|.|TRBV18
CASSPGDGAKNIQYF
TGTGCCAGCTCACCGGGGGACGGAGCAAAAAACATTCAGTACTTC
>TRBJ2-7|.|TRBD1|TRBV7-9
CASSPAGTGVSLQYF
TGTGCCAGCAGCCCTGCCGGGACAGGGGTCTCTTTGCAGTACTTC
>TRBJ2-3|.|.|TRBV9
CASSPTKGDTQYF
TGTGCCAGCAGCCCCACCAAGGGGGATACGCAGTATTTT
>TRBJ1-2|.|TRBD1|TRBV5-4
CASSQLDRENYGYTF
TGCGCCAGCAGCCAGCTAGACAGGGAGAACTATGGCTACACCTTC